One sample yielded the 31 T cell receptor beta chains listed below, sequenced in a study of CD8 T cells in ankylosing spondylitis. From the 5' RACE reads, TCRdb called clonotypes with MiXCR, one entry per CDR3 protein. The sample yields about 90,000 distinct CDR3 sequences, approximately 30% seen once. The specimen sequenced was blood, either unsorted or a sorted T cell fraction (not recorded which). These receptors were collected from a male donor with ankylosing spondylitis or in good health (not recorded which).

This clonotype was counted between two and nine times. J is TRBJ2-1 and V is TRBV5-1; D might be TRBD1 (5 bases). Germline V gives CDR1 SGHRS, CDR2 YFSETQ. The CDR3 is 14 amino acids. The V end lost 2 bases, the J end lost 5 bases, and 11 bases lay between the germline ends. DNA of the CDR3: TGCGCCAGCAGCTTCGGCAGGGCTGACAATGAGCAGTTCTTC. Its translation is CASSFGRADNEQFF.

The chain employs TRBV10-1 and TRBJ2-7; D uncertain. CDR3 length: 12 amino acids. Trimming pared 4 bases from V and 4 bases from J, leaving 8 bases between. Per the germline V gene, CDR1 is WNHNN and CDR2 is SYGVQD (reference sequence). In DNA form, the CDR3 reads TGCGCCAGCAGTGGAGTAGCTTACGAGCAGTACTTC. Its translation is CASSGVAYEQYF.

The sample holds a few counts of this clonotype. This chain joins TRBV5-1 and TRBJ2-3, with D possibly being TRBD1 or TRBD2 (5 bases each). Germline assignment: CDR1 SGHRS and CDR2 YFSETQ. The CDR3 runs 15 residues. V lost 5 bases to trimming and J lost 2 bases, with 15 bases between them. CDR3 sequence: CASSIGTAITDTQYF. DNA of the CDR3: TGCGCCAGCAGTATCGGGACGGCGATCACAGATACGCAGTATTTT.

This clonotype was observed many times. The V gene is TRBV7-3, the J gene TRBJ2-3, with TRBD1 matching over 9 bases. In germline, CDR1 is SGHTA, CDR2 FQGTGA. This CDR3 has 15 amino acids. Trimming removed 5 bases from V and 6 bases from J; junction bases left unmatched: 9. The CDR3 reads CASSQTGGRSDTQYF. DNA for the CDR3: TGTGCCAGCAGCCAAACAGGGGGCAGGTCGGATACGCAGTATTTT.

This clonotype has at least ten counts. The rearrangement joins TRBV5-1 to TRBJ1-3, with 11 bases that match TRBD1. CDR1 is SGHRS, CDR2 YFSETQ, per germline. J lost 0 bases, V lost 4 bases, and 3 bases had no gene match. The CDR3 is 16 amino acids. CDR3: CASSVGQGASGNTIYF. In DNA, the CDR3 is TGCGCCAGCAGCGTTGGACAGGGGGCCTCTGGAAACACCATATATTTT.

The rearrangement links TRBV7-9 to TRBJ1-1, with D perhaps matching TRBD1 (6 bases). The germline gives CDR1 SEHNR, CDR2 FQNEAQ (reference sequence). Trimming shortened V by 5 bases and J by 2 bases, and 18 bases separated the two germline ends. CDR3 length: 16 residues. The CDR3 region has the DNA TGTGCCAGCAGCAATACAATCACGGGACAAAACACTGAAGCTTTCTTT. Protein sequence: CASSNTITGQNTEAFF.

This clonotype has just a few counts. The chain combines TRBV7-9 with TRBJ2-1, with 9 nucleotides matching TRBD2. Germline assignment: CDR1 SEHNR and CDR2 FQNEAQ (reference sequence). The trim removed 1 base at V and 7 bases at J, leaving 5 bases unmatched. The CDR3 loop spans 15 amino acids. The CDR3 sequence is CASSLVISGGNEQFF. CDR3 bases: TGTGCCAGCAGCTTAGTTATTAGCGGGGGTAATGAGCAGTTCTTC.

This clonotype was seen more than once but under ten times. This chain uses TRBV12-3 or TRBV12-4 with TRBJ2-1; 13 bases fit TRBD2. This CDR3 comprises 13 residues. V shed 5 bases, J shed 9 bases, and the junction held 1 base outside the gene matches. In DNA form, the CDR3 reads TGTGCCAGCAGTGGGACTAGCGGGATTGAGCAGTTCTTC. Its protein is CASSGTSGIEQFF.

This CDR3 reads CSAWDNQGDTQYF. CDR3 DNA: TGCAGTGCTTGGGACAACCAGGGAGATACGCAGTATTTT. The chain links TRBV20-1 to TRBJ2-3; D is perhaps TRBD1 (6 bases). The CDR3 totals 13 residues. Germline CDR1 is DFQATT and CDR2 is SNEGSKA (reference sequence). Trimming cost V 5 bases and J 5 bases, with 14 bases left between them.

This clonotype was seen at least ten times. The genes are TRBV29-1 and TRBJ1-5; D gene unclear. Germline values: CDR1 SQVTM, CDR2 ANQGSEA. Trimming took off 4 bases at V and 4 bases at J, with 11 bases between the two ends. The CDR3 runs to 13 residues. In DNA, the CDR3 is TGCAGCGTTGTCGTTTCGGCAAATCAGCCCCAGCATTTT. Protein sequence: CSVVVSANQPQHF.

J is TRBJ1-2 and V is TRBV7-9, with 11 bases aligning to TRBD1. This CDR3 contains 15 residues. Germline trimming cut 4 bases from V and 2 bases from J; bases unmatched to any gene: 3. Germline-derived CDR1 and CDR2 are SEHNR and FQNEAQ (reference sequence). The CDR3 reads CASSSGTGGNYGYTF. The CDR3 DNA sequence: TGTGCCAGCAGCTCCGGGACAGGGGGGAACTATGGCTACACCTTC.

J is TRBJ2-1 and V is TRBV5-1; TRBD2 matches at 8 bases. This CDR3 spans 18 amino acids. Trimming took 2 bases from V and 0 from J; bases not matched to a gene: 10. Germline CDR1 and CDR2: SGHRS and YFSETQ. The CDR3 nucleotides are TGCGCCAGCAGCTTAAGGTTAGCGGGACTGAGCTCCTACAATGAGCAGTTCTTC. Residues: CASSLRLAGLSSYNEQFF.

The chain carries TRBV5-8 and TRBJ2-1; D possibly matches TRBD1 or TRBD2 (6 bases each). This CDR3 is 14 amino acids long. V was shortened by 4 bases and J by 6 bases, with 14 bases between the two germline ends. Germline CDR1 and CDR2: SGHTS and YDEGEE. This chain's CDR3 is CASSRGGWVNEQFF. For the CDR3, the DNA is TGTGCCAGCAGCCGAGGGGGGTGGGTCAATGAGCAGTTCTTC.

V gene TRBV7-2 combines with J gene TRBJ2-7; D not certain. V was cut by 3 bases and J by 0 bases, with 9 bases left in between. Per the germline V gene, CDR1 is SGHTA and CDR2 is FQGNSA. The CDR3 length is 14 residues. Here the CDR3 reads CASSFSVGSYEQYF. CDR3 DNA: TGTGCCAGCAGCTTTTCGGTGGGCTCCTACGAGCAGTACTTC.

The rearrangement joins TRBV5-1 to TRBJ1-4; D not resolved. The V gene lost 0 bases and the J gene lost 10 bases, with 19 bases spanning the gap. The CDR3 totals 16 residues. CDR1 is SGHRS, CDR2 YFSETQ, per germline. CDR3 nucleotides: TGCGCCAGCAGCTTGGGAGGAGCCGGGGAGTCCGGAAAACTGTTTTTT. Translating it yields CASSLGGAGESGKLFF.

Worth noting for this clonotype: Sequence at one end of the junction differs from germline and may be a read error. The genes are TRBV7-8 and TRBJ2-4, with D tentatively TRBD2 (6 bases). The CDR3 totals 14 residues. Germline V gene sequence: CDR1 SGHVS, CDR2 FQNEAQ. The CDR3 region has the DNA TGTGCCAGCAGCTTTAGCGGAGCCAAAAACAGTCAGTACTTC. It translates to CASSFSGAKNSQYF.

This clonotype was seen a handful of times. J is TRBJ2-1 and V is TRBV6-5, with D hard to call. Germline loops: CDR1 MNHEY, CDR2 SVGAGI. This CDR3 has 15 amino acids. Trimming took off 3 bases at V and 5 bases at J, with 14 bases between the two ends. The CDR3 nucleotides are TGTGCCAGCAGTTATGGGTGGGGTATCCACAATGAGCAGTTCTTC. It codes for CASSYGWGIHNEQFF.

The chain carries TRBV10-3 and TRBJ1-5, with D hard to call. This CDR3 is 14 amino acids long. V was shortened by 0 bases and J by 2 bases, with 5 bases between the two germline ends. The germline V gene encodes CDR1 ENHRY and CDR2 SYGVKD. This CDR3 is CAISESGGNQPQHF. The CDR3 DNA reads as TGTGCCATCAGTGAGTCCGGGGGCAATCAGCCCCAGCATTTT.

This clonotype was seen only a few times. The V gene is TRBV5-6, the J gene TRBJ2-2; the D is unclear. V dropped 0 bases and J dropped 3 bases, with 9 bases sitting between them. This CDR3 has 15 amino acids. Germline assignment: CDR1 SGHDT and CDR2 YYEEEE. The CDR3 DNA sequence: TGTGCCAGCAGCTTGGATGTCAGATACACCGGGGAGCTGTTTTTT. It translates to CASSLDVRYTGELFF.

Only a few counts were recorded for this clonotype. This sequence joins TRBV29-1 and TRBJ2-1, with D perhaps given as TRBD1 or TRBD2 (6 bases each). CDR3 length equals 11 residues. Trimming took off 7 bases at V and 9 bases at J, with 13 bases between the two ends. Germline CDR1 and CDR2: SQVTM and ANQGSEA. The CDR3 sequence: CSGRTAGEQFF. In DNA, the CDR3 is TGCAGCGGGAGGACAGCGGGTGAGCAGTTCTTC.

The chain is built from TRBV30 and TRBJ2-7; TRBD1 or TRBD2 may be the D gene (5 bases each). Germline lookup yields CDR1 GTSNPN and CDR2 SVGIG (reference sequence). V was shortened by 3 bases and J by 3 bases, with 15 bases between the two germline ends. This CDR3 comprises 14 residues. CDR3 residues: CAWSPGRKFYEQYF. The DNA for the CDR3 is TGTGCCTGGAGCCCGGGACGGAAGTTCTACGAGCAGTACTTC.

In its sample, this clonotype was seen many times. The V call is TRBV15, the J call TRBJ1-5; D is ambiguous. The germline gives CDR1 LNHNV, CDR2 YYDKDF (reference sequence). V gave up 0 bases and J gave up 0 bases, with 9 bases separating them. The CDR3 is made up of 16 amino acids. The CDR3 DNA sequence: TGTGCCACCAGCAGAGATCGAAGTTATAGCAATCAGCCCCAGCATTTT. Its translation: CATSRDRSYSNQPQHF.

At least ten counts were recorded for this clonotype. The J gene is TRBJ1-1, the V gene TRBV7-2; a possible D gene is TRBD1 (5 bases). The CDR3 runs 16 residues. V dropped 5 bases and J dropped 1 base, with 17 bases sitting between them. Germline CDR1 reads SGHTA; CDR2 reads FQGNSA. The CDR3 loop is CASSLPGGYGNTEAFF. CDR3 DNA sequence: TGTGCCAGCAGCCTCCCGGGGGGGTATGGGAACACTGAAGCTTTCTTT. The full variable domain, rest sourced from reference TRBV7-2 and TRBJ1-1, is GAGVSQSPSNKVTEKGKDVELRCDPISGHTALYWYRQSLGQGLEFLIYFQGNSAPDKSGLPSDRFSAERTGGSVSTLTIQRTQQEDSAVYLCASSLPGGYGNTEAFFGQGTRLTVV.

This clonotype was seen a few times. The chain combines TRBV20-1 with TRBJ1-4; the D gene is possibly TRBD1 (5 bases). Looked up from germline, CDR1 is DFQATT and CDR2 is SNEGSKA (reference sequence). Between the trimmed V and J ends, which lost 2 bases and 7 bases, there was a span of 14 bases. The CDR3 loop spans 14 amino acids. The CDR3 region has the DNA TGCAGTGCTAGATTCGGGACGGGCATTGAAAAACTGTTTTTT. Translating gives CSARFGTGIEKLFF.

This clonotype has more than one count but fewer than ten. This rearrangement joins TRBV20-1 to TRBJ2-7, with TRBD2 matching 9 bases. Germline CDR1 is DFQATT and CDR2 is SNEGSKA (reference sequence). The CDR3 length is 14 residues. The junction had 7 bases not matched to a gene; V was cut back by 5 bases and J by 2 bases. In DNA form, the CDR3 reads TGCAGTGCTTCACGCCTAGCGGGGACCTACGAGCAGTACTTC. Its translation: CSASRLAGTYEQYF.

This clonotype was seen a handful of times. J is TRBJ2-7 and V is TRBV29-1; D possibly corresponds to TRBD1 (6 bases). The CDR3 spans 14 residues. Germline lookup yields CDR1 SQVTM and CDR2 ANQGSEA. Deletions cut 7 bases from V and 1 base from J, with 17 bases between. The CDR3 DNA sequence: TGCAGCGAAAAACAGGGTACCAAATCCTACGAGCAGTACGTC. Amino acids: CSEKQGTKSYEQYV.

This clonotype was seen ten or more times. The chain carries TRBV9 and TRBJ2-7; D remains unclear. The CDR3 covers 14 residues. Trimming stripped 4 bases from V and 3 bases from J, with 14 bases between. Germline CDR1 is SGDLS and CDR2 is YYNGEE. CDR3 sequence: CASSPGRTYYEQYF. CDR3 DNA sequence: TGTGCCAGCAGCCCCGGACGGACCTACTACGAGCAGTACTTC.

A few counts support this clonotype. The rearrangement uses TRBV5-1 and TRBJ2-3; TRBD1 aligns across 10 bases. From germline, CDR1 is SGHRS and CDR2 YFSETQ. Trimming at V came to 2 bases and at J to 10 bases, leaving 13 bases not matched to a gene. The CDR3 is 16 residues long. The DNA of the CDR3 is TGCGCCAGCAGCTTTACCGGGACAGGGGCCGGTTCTTCGCAGTATTTT. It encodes CASSFTGTGAGSSQYF.

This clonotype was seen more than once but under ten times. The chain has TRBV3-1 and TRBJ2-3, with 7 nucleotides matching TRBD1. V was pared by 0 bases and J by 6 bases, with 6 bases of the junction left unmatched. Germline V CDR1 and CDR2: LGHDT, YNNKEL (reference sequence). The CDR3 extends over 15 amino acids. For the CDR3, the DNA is TGTGCCAGCAGCCAAGATATCACAGGGGACGATACGCAGTATTTT. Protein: CASSQDITGDDTQYF.

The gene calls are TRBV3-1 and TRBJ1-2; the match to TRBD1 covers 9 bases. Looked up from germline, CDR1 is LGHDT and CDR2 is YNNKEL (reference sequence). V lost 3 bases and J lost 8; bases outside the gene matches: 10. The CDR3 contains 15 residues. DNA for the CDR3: TGTGCCAGCAGCCACCGGGACAGGGATGGCGAAGGCTACACCTTC. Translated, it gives CASSHRDRDGEGYTF.

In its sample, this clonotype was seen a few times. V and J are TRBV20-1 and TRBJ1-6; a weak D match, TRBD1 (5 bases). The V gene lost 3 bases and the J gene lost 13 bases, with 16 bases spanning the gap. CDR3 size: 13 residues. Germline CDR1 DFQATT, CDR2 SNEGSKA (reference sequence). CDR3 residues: CSASRPGGSPLHF. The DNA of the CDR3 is TGCAGTGCTAGTCGCCCGGGGGGGAGTCCCCTCCACTTT.